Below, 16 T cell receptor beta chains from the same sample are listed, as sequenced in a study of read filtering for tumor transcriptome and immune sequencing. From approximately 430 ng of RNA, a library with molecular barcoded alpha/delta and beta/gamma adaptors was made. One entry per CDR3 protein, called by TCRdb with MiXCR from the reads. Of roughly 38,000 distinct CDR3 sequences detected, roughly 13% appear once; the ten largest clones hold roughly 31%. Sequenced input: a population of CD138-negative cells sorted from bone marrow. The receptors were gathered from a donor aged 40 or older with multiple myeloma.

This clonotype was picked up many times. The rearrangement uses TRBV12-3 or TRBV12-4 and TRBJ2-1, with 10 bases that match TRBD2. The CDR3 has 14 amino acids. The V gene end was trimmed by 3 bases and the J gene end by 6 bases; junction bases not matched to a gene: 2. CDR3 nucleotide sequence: TGTGCCAGCAGTTTGACTAGCGGGCTCAATGAGCAGTTCTTC. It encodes CASSLTSGLNEQFF.

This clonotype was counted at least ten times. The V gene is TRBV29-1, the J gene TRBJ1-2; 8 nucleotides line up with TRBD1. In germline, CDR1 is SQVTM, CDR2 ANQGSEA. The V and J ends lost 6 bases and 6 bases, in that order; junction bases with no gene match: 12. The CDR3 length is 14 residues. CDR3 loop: CSVADRGDKDGYTF. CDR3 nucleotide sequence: TGCAGCGTAGCCGACAGGGGTGATAAGGATGGCTACACCTTC.

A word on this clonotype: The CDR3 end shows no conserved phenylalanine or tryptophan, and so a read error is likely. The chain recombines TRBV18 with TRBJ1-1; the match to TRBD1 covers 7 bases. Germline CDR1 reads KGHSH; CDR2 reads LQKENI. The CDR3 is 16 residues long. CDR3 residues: CASLPRQGGMNTEAFL. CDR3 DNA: TGTGCCAGCTTACCACGGCAGGGGGGGATGAACACTGAAGCTTTCCTT.

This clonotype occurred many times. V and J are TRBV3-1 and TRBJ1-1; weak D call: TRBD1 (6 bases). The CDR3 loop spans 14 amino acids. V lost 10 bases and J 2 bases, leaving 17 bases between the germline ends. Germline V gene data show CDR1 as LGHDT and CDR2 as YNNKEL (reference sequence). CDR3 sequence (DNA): TGTGCCACGACTGCCTGGACAGCAAACACTGAAGCTTTCTTT. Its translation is CATTAWTANTEAFF.

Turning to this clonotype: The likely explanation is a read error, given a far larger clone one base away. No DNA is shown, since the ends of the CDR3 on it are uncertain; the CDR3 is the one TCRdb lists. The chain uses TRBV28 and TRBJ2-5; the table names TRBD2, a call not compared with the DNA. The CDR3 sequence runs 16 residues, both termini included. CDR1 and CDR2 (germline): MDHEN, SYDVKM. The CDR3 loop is CASSPADFRGPYERYF.

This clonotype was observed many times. CDR3 sequence: CASITATSSYNEQFF. In DNA form, the CDR3 reads TGTGCCAGCATTACGGCAACAAGCTCCTACAATGAGCAGTTCTTC. The V gene is TRBV7-9, the J gene TRBJ2-1; D gene ambiguous. The CDR3 has 15 amino acids. V shed 7 bases and J shed 0 bases, with 13 bases lying between them. From germline, CDR1 is SEHNR and CDR2 FQNEAQ (reference sequence).

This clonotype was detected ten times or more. CDR3: CASSLGQLGANYGYTF. Written as DNA, the CDR3 is TGTGCCAGCAGTTTGGGACAGCTCGGGGCTAACTATGGCTACACCTTC. This sequence joins TRBV12-3 or TRBV12-4 and TRBJ1-2, with TRBD1 matching over 7 bases. With 3 bases clipped from V and 0 bases from J, the junction kept 7 bases outside the gene matches. This CDR3 region has 16 residues.

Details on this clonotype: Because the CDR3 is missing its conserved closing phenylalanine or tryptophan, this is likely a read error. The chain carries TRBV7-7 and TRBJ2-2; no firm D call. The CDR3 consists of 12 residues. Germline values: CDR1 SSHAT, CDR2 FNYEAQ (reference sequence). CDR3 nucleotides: TGTGGTAGCAGCCTGAGTCCCGGGGAGCTGTTTCTT. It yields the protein CGSSLSPGELFL.

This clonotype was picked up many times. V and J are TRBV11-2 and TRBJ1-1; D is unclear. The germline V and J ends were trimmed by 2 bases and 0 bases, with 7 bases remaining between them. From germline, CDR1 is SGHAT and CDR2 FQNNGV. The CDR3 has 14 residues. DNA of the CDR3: TGTGCCAGCAGCTTAAGGAGACTGAACACTGAAGCTTTCTTT. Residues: CASSLRRLNTEAFF. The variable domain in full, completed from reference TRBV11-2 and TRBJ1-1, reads EAGVAQSPRYKIIEKRQSVAFWCNPISGHATLYWYQQILGQGPKLLIQFQNNGVVDDSQLPKDRFSAERLKGVDSTLKIQPAKLEDSAVYLCASSLRRLNTEAFFGQGTRLTVV.

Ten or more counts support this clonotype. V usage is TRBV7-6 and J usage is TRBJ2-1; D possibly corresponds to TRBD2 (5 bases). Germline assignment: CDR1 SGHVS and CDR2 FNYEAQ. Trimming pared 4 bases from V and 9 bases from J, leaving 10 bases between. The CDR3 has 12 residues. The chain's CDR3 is CASSWSGGEQFF. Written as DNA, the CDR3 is TGTGCCAGCAGCTGGTCTGGAGGTGAGCAGTTCTTC.

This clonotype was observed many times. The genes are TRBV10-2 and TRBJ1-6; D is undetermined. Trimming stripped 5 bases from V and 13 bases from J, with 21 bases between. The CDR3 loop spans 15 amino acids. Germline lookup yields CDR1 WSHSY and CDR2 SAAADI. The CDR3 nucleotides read TGCGCCAGCAGTACTCGAGACCCCGAAGAGAGTCCCCTCCACTTT. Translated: CASSTRDPEESPLHF.

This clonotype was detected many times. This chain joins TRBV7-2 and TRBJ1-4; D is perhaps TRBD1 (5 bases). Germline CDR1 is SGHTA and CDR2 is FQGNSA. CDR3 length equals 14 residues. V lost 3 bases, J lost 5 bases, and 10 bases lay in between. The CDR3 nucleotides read TGTGCCAGCAGCTTTCAGGGAGGGAATGAAAAACTGTTTTTT. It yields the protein CASSFQGGNEKLFF.

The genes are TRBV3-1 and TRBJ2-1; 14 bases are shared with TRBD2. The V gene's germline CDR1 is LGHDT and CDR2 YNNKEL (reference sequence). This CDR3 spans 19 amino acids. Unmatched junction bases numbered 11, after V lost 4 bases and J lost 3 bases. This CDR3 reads CASSRETSGRVLNYNEQFF. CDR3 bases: TGTGCCAGCAGCCGAGAGACTAGCGGGAGGGTGCTTAACTACAATGAGCAGTTCTTC.

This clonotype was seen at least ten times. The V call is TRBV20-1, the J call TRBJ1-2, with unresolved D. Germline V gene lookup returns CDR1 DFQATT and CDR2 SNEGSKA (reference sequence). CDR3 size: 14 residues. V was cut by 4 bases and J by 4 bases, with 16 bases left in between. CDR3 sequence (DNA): TGCAGTGCTATGGCAGTAGACATTGCCTATGGCTACACCTTC. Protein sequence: CSAMAVDIAYGYTF.

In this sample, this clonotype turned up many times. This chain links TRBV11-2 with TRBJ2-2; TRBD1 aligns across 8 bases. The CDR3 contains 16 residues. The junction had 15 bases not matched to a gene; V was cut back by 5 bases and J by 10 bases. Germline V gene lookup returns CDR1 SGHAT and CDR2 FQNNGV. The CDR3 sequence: CASSQGTGSVGKELFF. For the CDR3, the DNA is TGTGCCAGCAGCCAAGGGACAGGCTCCGTGGGCAAGGAGCTGTTTTTT. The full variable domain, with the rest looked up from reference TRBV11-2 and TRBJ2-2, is EAGVAQSPRYKIIEKRQSVAFWCNPISGHATLYWYQQILGQGPKLLIQFQNNGVVDDSQLPKDRFSAERLKGVDSTLKIQPAKLEDSAVYLCASSQGTGSVGKELFFGEGSRLTVL.

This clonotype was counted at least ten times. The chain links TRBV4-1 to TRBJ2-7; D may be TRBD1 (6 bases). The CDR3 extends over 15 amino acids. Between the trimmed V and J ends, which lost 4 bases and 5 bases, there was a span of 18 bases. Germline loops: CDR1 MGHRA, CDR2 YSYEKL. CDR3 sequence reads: CASSPLLTGSDEQYF. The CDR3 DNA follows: TGCGCCAGCAGCCCCCTTTTAACAGGGTCCGACGAGCAGTACTTC.